This is a list of T cell receptor beta chains from one sample in a study of PD-1 blockade in mismatch repair-deficient tumors. Profiling relied on immunoSEQ multiplex PCR, and the TCRdb table lists in-frame clones only, not all of them. Of approximately 38,000 clones in the sample, 70% to 80% are singletons; the top ten hold roughly 20%. Specimen: peripheral blood, collected 4 weeks after starting pembrolizumab. The receptor source for this set is an adult with mismatch repair-deficient cancer. Both conserved end residues are part of each CDR3. The D gene is left open where the match is weak. Size values are once, few and many counts, or a class for expanded clones, and some rows have none.

clone size | J gene | V gene | D gene | CDR3 DNA | CDR3 protein
- | TRBJ2-1 | TRBV6-5 | - | TGTGCCAGCAGTCCGTACTGGGCCTACAATGAGCAGTTCTTC | CASSPYWAYNEQFF
- | TRBJ2-1 | TRBV2 | TRBD2 | TGTGCCAGCAGACGCGGACTAGCGGTGCCTAATGAGCAGTTCTTC | CASRRGLAVPNEQFF
- | TRBJ2-7 | TRBV28 | - | TGTGCCAGCAGTGGGCGACTAGGAGCCTACGAGCAGTACTTC | CASSGRLGAYEQYF
- | TRBJ2-1 | TRBV21-1 | - | TGTGCCAGCAGCAAAGAGGGAAGTAGCGGTGGGAATGAGCAGTTCTTC | CASSKEGSSGGNEQFF
- | TRBJ2-3 | TRBV28 | TRBD2 | TGTGCCAGCAGGGATTTATGGGGGACTAGCGGGAGCGGCACAGATACGCAGTATTTT | CASRDLWGTSGSGTDTQYF
- | TRBJ2-7 | TRBV6-1 | - | TGTGCCAGCAGTAGTCAGTGGGGCAGTTACGAGCAGTACTTC | CASSSQWGSYEQYF
- | TRBJ2-3 | TRBV7-6 | TRBD2 | TGTGCCAGCAGCCTCGGGGGGGGTACGCAGTATTTT | CASSLGGGTQYF
- | TRBJ1-2 | TRBV9 | TRBD1 | TGTGCCAGCAGCGTAGGGACAGGGGACTATGGCTACACCTTC | CASSVGTGDYGYTF
- | TRBJ1-1 | TRBV6-6 | - | TGTGCCAGCAGTTACGAACCTCAGGGAAACACTGAAGCTTTCTTT | CASSYEPQGNTEAFF
- | TRBJ2-1 | TRBV18 | TRBD1 | TGTGCCAGCTCACCACTTCAGGGGGCACGCAATGAGCAGTTCTTC | CASSPLQGARNEQFF
- | TRBJ2-6 | TRBV19 | - | TGTGCCAGTAGTCCCACAGTATTCTCTGGGGCCAACGTCCTGACTTTC | CASSPTVFSGANVLTF
- | TRBJ2-7 | TRBV6-1 | - | TGTGCCAGCAGTCGGAGTACTAACTACGAGCAGTACTTC | CASSRSTNYEQYF
few | TRBJ1-1 | TRBV27 | - | TGTGCCAGCAGCCTAATGTCCAGGGCGAACACTGAAGCTTTCTTT | CASSLMSRANTEAFF
- | TRBJ2-1 | TRBV28 | TRBD2 | TGTGCCAGCAGTTTTCCCCTCGAAGCGGGAGGTTACAATGAGCAGTTCTTC | CASSFPLEAGGYNEQFF
- | TRBJ2-7 | TRBV2 | TRBD1 | TGTGCCAGTTCGGACAGGGGAAAAAACGAGCAGTACTTC | CASSDRGKNEQYF
- | TRBJ2-6 | TRBV15 | TRBD1 | TGTGCCACCAGCACGACAGGGGTTGGGGCCAACGTCCTGACTTTC | CATSTTGVGANVLTF
- | TRBJ2-5 | TRBV7-9 | - | TGTGCCAGCAGCTTAGGTACAGAGACCCAGTACTTC | CASSLGTETQYF
- | TRBJ1-1 | TRBV9 | - | TGTGCCAGCAGCGTAAACGAGAACACTGAAGCTTTCTTT | CASSVNENTEAFF
- | TRBJ2-3 | TRBV6-4 | - | TGTGCCAGCAGTGTCACTGGAGGGGGCACAGATACGCAGTATTTT | CASSVTGGGTDTQYF
- | TRBJ2-2 | TRBV10-1 | TRBD1 | TGCGCCAGCAGTGAGTCGAGGACAGGGTACTCCGGGGAGCTGTTTTTT | CASSESRTGYSGELFF
- | TRBJ2-1 | TRBV10-1 | TRBD2 | TGCGCCTGTAGCGGGAGTGGCGCCTACAATGAGCAGTTCTTC | CACSGSGAYNEQFF
- | TRBJ1-2 | TRBV10-3 | TRBD1 | TGTGCCATCAGTGAGTCGGGACAGGGACATGGCTACACCTTC | CAISESGQGHGYTF
- | TRBJ1-2 | TRBV4-1 | - | TGCGCCAGCAGCCAACCCCCCAGGGGCGAAAAATATGGCTACACCTTC | CASSQPPRGEKYGYTF
- | TRBJ2-1 | TRBV6-1 | TRBD1 | TGTGCCAGCAGTGAAGGCACAGGGGAGACTGAGCAGTTCTTC | CASSEGTGETEQFF
large | TRBJ1-2 | TRBV5-1 | - | TGCGCCAGCAGCTGGGCCCCGGTATATGGCTACACCTTC | CASSWAPVYGYTF
- | TRBJ1-1 | TRBV6-6 | - | TGTGCCAGCAGTAGGACAGAGGTTTCACCTGAAGCTTTCTTT | CASSRTEVSPEAFF
- | TRBJ1-2 | TRBV6-5 | TRBD1 | TGTGCCAGCAAACTAGACGGACAGGGAGAAGGCTACACCTTC | CASKLDGQGEGYTF
- | TRBJ2-3 | TRBV6-5 | - | TGTGCCAGCAGTTACTCCCACACAAGCACAGATACGCAGTATTTT | CASSYSHTSTDTQYF
- | TRBJ1-4 | TRBV5-1 | - | TGCGCCAGCAGCCCCACCGGTGATCAGGAAAAACTGTTTTTT | CASSPTGDQEKLFF
once | TRBJ2-5 | TRBV28 | - | TGTGCCAGCAGTTATGGGCGGAACCAAGAGACCCAGTACTTC | CASSYGRNQETQYF
- | TRBJ2-7 | TRBV6-6 | - | TGTGCCAGCACCCCCCGTACAGGGAGCTCCTACGAGCAGTACTTC | CASTPRTGSSYEQYF
- | TRBJ2-1 | TRBV15 | TRBD2 | TGTGCCACCAGAACTAGCGGGAGTAATGAGCAGTTCTTC | CATRTSGSNEQFF
- | TRBJ2-2 | TRBV4-1 | TRBD2 | TGCGCCAGCAGCCAAGTAGTCACTAGCGGGGGAGATAGCACCGGGGAGCTGTTTTTT | CASSQVVTSGGDSTGELFF
- | TRBJ1-1 | TRBV5-1 | - | TGCGCCAGCCGCACCACAGGGATCGGGACTGAAGCTTTCTTT | CASRTTGIGTEAFF
- | TRBJ2-1 | TRBV11-2 | - | TGTGCCAGCAGCTTAGATAGGCAGGGTGCTACGTTCTTC | CASSLDRQGATFF
- | TRBJ2-3 | TRBV27 | TRBD1 | TGTGCCAGCAGTAGGGACAGTTACACAGATACGCAGTATTTT | CASSRDSYTDTQYF
once | TRBJ2-7 | TRBV4-1 | - | TGCGCCAGCAGCCAAGATTCGAGGACGGGGATCTACGAGCAGTACTTC | CASSQDSRTGIYEQYF
- | TRBJ1-5 | TRBV16 | - | TGTGCCAGCAGCCAATCAGGACAATCCAATCAGCCCCAGCATTTT | CASSQSGQSNQPQHF
- | TRBJ2-7 | TRBV7-9 | - | TGTGCCAGCAGCTTAGCGGGAGGCCGGGAGCAGTACTTC | CASSLAGGREQYF
few | TRBJ2-7 | TRBV6-5 | - | TGTGCCAGCAGGACCGGGAACTCCTACGAGCAGTACTTC | CASRTGNSYEQYF
- | TRBJ2-7 | TRBV7-2 | - | TGTGCCAGCAGCTTAGGCCGAACATACGAGCAGTACTTC | CASSLGRTYEQYF
- | TRBJ2-1 | TRBV7-8 | - | TGTGCCAGCAGCTTAGCCGGCCTAAGATACAATGAGCAGTTCTTC | CASSLAGLRYNEQFF
- | TRBJ2-7 | TRBV27 | TRBD2 | TGTGCCAGCAGTTTTACTAGCGCGGGCGAGCAGTACTTC | CASSFTSAGEQYF
few | TRBJ2-1 | TRBV10-3 | - | TGTGCCATCACAAGGGATGACAATGAGCAGTTCTTC | CAITRDDNEQFF
once | TRBJ1-5 | TRBV30 | - | TGTGCCTGGAGTGTACGAGGGAATCAGCCCCAGCATTTT | CAWSVRGNQPQHF
- | TRBJ2-7 | TRBV5-6 | TRBD2 | TGTGCCAGCAGCTTGGTTGGGGACTACGATCCCTACGAGCAGTACTTC | CASSLVGDYDPYEQYF
- | TRBJ2-7 | TRBV5-1 | TRBD1 | TGCGCCAGCAGCTTAAGGCAGGGGGCTATGTACGAGCAGTACTTC | CASSLRQGAMYEQYF
- | TRBJ2-1 | TRBV5-1 | - | TGCGCCAGCAGCTTGGTAGCCCTGCACAATGAGCAGTTCTTC | CASSLVALHNEQFF